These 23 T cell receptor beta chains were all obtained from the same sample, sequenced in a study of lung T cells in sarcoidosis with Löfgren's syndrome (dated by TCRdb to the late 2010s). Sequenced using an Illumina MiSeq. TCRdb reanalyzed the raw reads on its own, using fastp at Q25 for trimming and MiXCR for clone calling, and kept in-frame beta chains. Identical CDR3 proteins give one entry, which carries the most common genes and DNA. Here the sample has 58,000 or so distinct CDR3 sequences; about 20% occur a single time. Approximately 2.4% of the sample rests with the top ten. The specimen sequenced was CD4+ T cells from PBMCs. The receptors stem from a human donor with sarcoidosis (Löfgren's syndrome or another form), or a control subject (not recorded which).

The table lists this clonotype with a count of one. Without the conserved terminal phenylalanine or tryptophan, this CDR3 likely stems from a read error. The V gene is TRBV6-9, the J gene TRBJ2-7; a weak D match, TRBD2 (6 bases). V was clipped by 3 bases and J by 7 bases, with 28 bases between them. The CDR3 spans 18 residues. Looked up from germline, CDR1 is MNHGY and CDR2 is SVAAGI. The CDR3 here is CASSYPSMGGDSYNEQYS. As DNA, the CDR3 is TGTGCCAGCAGTTACCCCTCGATGGGCGGGGATTCCTACAATGAGCAGTACTCC.

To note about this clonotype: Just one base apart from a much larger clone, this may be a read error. CDR3 in DNA: TGTGCCAGCAGGGCGGGGGGGACAGATACGCAGTATTTT. It encodes CASRAGGTDTQYF. V is TRBV6-2 or TRBV6-3 and J is TRBJ2-3, with 9 bases identical to TRBD2. Germline CDR1 and CDR2: MNHEY and SVGEGT. This CDR3 region has 13 residues. Trimming took 6 bases from V and 3 from J; bases not matched to a gene: 1.

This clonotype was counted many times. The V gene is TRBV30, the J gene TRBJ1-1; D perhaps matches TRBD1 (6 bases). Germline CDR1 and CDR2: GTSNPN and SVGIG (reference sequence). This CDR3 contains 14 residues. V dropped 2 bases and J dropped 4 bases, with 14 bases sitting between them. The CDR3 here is CAWSPSGGGTEAFF. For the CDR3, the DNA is TGTGCCTGGAGTCCCTCGGGAGGGGGCACTGAAGCTTTCTTT.

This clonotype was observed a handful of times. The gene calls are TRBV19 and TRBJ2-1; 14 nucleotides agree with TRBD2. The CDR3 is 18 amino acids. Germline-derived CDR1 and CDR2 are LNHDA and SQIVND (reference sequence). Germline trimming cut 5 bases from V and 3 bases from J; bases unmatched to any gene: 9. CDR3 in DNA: TGTGCCAGTAGTCCCTGGGGACTAGCGGGAGACCACTACAATGAGCAGTTCTTC. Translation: CASSPWGLAGDHYNEQFF.

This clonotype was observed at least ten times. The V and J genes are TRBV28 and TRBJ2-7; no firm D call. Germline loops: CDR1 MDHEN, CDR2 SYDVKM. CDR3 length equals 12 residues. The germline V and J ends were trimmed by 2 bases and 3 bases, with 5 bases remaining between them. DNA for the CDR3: TGTGCCAGCAGTTTACTCGGCTACGAGCAGTACTTC. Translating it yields CASSLLGYEQYF.

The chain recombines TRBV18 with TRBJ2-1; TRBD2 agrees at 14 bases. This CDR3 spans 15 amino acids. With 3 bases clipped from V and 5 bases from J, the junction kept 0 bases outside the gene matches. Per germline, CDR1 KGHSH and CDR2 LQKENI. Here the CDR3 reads CASSPGLAGDNEQFF. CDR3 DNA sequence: TGTGCCAGCTCACCGGGACTAGCGGGGGACAATGAGCAGTTCTTC.

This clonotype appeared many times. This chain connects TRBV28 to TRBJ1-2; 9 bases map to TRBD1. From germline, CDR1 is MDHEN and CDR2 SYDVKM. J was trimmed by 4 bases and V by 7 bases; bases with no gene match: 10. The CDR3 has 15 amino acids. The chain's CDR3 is CASTETGGMVYGYTF. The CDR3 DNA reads TGTGCCAGCACCGAGACAGGGGGTATGGTCTATGGCTACACCTTC.

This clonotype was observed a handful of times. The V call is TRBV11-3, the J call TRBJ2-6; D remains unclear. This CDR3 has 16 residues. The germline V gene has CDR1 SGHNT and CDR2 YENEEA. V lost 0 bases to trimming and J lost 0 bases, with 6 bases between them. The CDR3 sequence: CASSLDSTSGANVLTF. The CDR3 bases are TGTGCCAGCAGCTTAGACTCCACCTCTGGGGCCAACGTCCTGACTTTC.

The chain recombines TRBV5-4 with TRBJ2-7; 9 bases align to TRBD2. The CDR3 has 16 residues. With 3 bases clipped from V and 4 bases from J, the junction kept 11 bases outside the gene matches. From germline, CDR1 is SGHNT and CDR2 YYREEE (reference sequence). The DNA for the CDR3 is TGTGCCAGCAGCTCACCCAAAGCGGGAGGCAGGTACGAGCAGTACTTC. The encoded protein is CASSSPKAGGRYEQYF.

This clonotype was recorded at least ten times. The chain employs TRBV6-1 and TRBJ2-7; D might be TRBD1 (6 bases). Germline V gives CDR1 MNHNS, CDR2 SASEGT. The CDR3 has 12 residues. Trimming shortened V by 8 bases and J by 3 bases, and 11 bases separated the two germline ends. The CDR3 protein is CASGTGYYEQYV. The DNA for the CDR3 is TGTGCCAGCGGAACAGGGTACTACGAGCAGTACGTC.

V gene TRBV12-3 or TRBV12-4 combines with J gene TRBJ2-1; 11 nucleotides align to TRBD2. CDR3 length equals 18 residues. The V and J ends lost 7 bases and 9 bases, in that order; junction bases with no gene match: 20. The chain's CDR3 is CASIGAPIAGGPASEQFF. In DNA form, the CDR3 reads TGTGCCAGCATCGGAGCCCCGATAGCGGGAGGGCCTGCTTCTGAGCAGTTCTTC.

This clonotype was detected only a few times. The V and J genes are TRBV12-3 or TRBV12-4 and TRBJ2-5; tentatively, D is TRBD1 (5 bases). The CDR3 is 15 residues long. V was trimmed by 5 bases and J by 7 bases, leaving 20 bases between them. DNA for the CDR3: TGTGCCAGCAGTGGCCGCCTGGATGGGGCCCGGACCCAGTACTTC. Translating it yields CASSGRLDGARTQYF.

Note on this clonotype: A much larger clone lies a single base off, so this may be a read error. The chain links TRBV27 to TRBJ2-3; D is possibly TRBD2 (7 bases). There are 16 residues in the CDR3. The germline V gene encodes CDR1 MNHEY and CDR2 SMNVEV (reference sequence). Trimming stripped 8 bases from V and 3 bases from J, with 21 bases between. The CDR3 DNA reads TGTGCCAGCTCCTTTGGACGGGGGGCGCGGACAGATACGCAGTATTTT. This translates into CASSFGRGARTDTQYF.

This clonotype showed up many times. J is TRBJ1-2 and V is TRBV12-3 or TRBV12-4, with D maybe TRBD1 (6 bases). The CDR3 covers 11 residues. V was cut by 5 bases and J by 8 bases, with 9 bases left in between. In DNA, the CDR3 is TGTGCCAGCAGTCGTGGGGGCGGCTACACCTTC. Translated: CASSRGGGYTF.

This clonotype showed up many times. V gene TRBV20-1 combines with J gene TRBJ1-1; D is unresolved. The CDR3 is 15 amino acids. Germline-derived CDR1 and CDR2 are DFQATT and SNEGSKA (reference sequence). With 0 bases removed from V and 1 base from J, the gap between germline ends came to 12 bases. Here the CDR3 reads CSARDPRQENTEAFF. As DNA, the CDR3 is TGCAGTGCTAGAGATCCACGGCAGGAGAACACTGAAGCTTTCTTT.

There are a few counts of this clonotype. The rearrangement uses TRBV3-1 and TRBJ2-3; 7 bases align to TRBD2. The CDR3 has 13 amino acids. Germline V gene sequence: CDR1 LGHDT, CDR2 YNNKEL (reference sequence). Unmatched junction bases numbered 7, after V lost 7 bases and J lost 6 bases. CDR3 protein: CASTIIGGDTQYF. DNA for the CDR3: TGTGCCAGCACCATTATCGGGGGGGATACGCAGTATTTT.

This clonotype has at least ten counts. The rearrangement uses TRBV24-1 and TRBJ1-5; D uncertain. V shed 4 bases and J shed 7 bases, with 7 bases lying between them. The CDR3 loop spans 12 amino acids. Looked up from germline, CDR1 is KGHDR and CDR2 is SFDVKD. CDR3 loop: CATSDSGQPQHF. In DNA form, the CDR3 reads TGTGCCACCAGTGACTCCGGCCAGCCCCAGCATTTT.

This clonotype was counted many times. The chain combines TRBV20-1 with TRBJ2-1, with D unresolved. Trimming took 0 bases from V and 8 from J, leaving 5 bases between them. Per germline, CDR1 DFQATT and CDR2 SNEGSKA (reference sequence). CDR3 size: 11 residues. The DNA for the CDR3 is TGCAGTGCTAGAGATCTCGATGAGCAGTTCTTC. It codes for CSARDLDEQFF.

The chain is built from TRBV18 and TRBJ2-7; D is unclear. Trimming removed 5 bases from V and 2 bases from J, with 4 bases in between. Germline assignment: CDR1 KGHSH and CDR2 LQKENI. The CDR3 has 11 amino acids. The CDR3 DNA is TGTGCCAGCTCATTCACCTACGAGCAGTACTTC. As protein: CASSFTYEQYF.

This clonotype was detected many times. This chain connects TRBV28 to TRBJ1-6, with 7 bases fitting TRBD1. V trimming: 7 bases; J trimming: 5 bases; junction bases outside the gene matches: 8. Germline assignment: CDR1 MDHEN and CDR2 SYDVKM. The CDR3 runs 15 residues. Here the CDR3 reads CASTPRDRDNSPLHF. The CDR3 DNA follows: TGTGCCAGCACTCCAAGGGACAGAGATAATTCACCCCTCCACTTT.

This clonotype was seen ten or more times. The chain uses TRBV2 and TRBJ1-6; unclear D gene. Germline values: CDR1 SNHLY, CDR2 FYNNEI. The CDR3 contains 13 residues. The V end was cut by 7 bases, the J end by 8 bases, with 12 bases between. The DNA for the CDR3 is TGTGCCAGCAACTCAGAAAGTTATTCACCCCTCCACTTT. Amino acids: CASNSESYSPLHF.

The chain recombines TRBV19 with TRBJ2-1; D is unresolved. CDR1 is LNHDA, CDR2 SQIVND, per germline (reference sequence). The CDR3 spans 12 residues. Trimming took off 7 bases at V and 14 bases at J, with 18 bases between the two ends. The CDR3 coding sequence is TGTGCCAGTACCGGTTTTCTGGGGATGGAGTTCTTC. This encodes CASTGFLGMEFF.

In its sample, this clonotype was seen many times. CDR3 protein: CASGWRQSGRYEQYF. CDR3 in DNA: TGTGCCAGCGGATGGAGACAGTCGGGCCGCTACGAGCAGTACTTC. The chain recombines TRBV28 with TRBJ2-7, with a weak D call TRBD1 (5 bases). V lost 8 bases, J lost 3 bases, and 20 bases lay in between. The germline V gene encodes CDR1 MDHEN and CDR2 SYDVKM. The CDR3 is 15 residues long.